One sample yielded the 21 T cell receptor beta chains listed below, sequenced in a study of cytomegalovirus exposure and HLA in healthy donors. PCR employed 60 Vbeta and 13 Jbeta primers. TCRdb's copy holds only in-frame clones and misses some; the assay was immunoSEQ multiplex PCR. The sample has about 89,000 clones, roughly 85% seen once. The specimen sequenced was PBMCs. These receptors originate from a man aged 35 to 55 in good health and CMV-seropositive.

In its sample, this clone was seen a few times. The CDR3 here is CASSTQRAGVTDTQYF. The CDR3 DNA follows: TGTGCCAGCAGCACCCAAAGGGCGGGAGTCACAGATACGCAGTATTTT. The chain has TRBV7-3 and TRBJ2-3, with 7 positions matching TRBD2. J was trimmed by 2 bases and V by 5 bases; bases with no gene match: 10. Germline V CDR1 and CDR2: SGHTA, FQGTGA. The CDR3 is 16 amino acids.

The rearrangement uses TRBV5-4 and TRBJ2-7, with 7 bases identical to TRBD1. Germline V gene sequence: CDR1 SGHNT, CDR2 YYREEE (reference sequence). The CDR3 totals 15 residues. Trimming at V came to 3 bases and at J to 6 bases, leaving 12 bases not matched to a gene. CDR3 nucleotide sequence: TGTGCCAGCAGCTCAAAGGGACAGCGTAACGGCGAGCAGTACTTC. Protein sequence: CASSSKGQRNGEQYF.

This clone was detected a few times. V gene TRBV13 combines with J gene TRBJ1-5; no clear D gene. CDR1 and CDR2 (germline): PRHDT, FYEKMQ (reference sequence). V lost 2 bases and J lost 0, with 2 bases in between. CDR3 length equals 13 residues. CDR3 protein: CASSLHSNQPQHF. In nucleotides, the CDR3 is TGTGCCAGCAGCTTACATAGCAATCAGCCCCAGCATTTT.

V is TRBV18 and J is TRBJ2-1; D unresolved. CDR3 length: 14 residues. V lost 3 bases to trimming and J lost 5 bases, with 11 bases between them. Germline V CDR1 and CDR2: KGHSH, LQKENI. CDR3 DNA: TGTGCCAGCTCACCGGAACTACTAAACAATGAGCAGTTCTTC. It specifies CASSPELLNNEQFF. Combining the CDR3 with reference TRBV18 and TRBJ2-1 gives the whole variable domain NAGVMQNPRHLVRRRGQEARLRCSPMKGHSHVYWYRQLPEEGLKFMVYLQKENIIDESGMPKERFSAEFPKEGPSILRIQQVVRGDSAAYFCASSPELLNNEQFFGPGTRLTVL.

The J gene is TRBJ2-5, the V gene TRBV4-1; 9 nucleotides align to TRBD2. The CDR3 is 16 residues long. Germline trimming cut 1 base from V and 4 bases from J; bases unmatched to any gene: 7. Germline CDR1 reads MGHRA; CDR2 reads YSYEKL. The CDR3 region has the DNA TGCGCCAGCAGCCAAGGCGGGGGGGGGAGTGCAGAGACCCAGTACTTC. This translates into CASSQGGGGSAETQYF.

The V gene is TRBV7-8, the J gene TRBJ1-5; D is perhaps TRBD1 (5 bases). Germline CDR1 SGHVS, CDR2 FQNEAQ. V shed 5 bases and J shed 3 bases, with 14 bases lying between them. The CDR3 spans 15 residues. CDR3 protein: CASSLGWDSNQPQHF. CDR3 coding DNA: TGTGCCAGCAGCCTAGGATGGGACTCCAATCAGCCCCAGCATTTT.

CDR3 sequence (DNA): TGTGCCAGCAGCCGAAACAGGGGGCCTAATGAAAAACTGTTTTTT. It yields the protein CASSRNRGPNEKLFF. V gene TRBV6-5 combines with J gene TRBJ1-4; the match to TRBD1 covers 9 bases. The germline V gene has CDR1 MNHEY and CDR2 SVGAGI. The V segment lost 6 bases and the J segment 3 bases; nucleotides outside the gene matches: 5. The CDR3 runs 15 residues.

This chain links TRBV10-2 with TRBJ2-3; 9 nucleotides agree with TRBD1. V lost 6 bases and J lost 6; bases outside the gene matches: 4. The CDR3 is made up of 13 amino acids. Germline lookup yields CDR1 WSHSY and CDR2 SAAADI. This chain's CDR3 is CASRQGASDTQYF. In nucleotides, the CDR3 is TGCGCCAGCAGACAGGGGGCATCGGATACGCAGTATTTT.

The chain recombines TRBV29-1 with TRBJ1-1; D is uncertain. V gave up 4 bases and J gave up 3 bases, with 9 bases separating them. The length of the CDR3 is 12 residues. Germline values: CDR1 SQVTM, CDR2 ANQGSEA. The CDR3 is CSVAGLDTEAFF. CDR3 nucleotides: TGCAGCGTTGCGGGGTTAGACACTGAAGCTTTCTTT.

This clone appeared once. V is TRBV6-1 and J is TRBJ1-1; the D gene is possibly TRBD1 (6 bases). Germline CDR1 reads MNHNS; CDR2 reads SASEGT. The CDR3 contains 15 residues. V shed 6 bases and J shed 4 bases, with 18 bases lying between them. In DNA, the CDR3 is TGTGCCAGCAGGACCGGGTACAGGGAACGCACTGAAGCTTTCTTT. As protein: CASRTGYRERTEAFF.

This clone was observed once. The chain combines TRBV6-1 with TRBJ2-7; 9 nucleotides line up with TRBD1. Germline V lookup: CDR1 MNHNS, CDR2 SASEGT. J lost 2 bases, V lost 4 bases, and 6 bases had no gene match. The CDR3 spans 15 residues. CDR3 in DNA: TGTGCCAGCAGTGGAACAGGGGGCGTCCCCTACGAGCAGTACTTC. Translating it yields CASSGTGGVPYEQYF.

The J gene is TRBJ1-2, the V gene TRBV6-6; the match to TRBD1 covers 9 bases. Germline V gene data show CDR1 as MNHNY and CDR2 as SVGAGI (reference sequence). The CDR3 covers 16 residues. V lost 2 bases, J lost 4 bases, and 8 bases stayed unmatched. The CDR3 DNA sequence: TGTGCCAGCAGTTACCCCCCTGGGACAGGGTTCTATGGCTACACCTTC. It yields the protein CASSYPPGTGFYGYTF.

The CDR3, as DNA: TGTGCCAGCAGCCGTTTTCCTGAGCAGTTCTTC. Its translation is CASSRFPEQFF. This chain links TRBV7-2 with TRBJ2-1; unclear D gene. This CDR3 spans 11 amino acids. Germline CDR1 reads SGHTA; CDR2 reads FQGNSA. V was trimmed by 5 bases and J by 9 bases, leaving 8 bases between them.

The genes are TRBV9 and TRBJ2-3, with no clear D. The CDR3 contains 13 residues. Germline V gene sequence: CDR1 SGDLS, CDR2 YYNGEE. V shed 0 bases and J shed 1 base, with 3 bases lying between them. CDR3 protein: CASSVVGTDTQYF. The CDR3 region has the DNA TGTGCCAGCAGCGTAGTCGGCACAGATACGCAGTATTTT.

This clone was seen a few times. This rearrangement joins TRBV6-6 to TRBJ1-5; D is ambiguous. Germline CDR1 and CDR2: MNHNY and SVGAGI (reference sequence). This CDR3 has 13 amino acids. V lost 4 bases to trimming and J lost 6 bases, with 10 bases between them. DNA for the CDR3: TGTGCCAGCAGTTCGGTTTATAGTCAGCCCCAGCATTTT. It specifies CASSSVYSQPQHF.

CDR3 sequence reads: CASSEVGREVDTQYF. The DNA of the CDR3 is TGTGCCAGCAGCGAGGTAGGGAGGGAGGTAGATACGCAGTATTTT. The V gene is TRBV28, the J gene TRBJ2-3; TRBD2 matches at 7 bases. Germline V gene sequence: CDR1 MDHEN, CDR2 SYDVKM. V was pared by 6 bases and J by 5 bases, with 11 bases of the junction left unmatched. This CDR3 is built from 15 residues. Complete variable domain (other parts from reference TRBV28 and TRBJ2-3): DVKVTQSSRYLVKRTGEKVFLECVQDMDHENMFWYRQDPGLGLRLIYFSYDVKMKEKGDIPEGYSVSREKKERFSLILESASTNQTSMYLCASSEVGREVDTQYFGPGTRLTVL.

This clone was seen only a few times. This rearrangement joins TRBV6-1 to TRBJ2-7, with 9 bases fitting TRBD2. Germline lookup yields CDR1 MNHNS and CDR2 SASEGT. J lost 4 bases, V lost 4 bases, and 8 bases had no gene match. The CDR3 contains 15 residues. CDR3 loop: CASSGTSEPPYEQYF. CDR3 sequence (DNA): TGTGCCAGCAGTGGGACTAGCGAGCCCCCTTACGAGCAGTACTTC.

CDR3 in amino acids: CASSHSTAVETQYF. As DNA, the CDR3 is TGCGCCAGCAGTCACTCGACAGCAGTGGAGACCCAGTACTTC. The V call is TRBV23-1, the J call TRBJ2-5; perhaps TRBD1 as D (5 bases). TRBV23-1 falls under the ORF class, with uncertain function. With 3 bases removed from V and 5 bases from J, the gap between germline ends came to 13 bases. The CDR3 is 14 residues long.

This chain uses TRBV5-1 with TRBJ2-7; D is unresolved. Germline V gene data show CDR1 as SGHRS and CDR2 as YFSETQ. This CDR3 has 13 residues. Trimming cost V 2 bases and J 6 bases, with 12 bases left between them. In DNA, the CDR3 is TGCGCCAGCAGCTTAGACACCCTCGGCGAGCAGTACTTC. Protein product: CASSLDTLGEQYF.

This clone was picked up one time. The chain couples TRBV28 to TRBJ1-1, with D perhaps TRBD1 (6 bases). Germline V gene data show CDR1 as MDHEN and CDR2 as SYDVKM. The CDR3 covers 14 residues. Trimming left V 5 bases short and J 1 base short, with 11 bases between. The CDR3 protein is CASSGAGANTEAFF. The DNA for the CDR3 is TGTGCCAGCAGTGGGGCAGGGGCGAACACTGAAGCTTTCTTT.

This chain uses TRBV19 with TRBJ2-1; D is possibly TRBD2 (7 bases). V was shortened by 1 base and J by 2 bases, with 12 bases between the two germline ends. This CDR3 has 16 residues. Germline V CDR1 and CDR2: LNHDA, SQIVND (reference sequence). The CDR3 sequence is CASSIGGGGTYNEQFF. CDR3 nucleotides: TGTGCCAGTAGTATAGGGGGCGGGGGCACCTACAATGAGCAGTTCTTC.